These T cell receptor beta chains were read from a single sample in a study of shared clonotypes between healthy human individuals. The data were produced by immunoSEQ multiplex PCR, yet TCRdb's version contains in-frame clones alone and is incomplete. This sample has over 850,000 clones, with approximately 80% found just once. Sequenced input: memory CD4+ T cells from PBMCs. The receptor set was obtained from a man in his late teens or twenties in good health. Some clones in this sample may be carry-over from other donors' samples. CDR3s include the opening cysteine and the closing phenylalanine or tryptophan. The D gene is left open where the match is weak. Size is omitted from some rows. Given values are once, few, many or a class for expanded clones.

TRBV11-3	-	TRBJ2-1	-	CASSLEGKEGTNNEQFF	TGTGCCAGCAGCTTAGAAGGGAAGGAGGGGACCAACAATGAGCAGTTCTTC
TRBV10-3	TRBD2	TRBJ2-2	-	CAMSGIGSGELFF	TGTGCCATGAGCGGGATCGGGTCCGGGGAGCTGTTTTTT
TRBV18	TRBD1	TRBJ1-1	few	CASSPRQGVEAFF	TGTGCCAGCTCACCTAGACAGGGGGTTGAAGCTTTCTTT
TRBV6-5	-	TRBJ2-2	-	CASSKRTGELFF	TGTGCCAGCAGCAAGCGCACCGGGGAGCTGTTTTTT
TRBV5-6	-	TRBJ2-6	-	CASSLEGAGANVLTF	TGTGCCAGCAGCTTGGAAGGGGCTGGGGCCAACGTCCTGACTTTC
TRBV28	-	TRBJ2-7	few	CASRNGAEVYEQYF	TGTGCCAGCAGAAACGGGGCCGAGGTCTACGAGCAGTACTTC
TRBV7-9	-	TRBJ1-2	once	CASSHPSANYGYTF	TGTGCCAGCAGCCACCCTTCAGCTAACTATGGCTACACCTTC
TRBV19	-	TRBJ1-2	-	CASSIGGPTGYTF	TGTGCCAGTAGTATAGGGGGTCCGACGGGCTACACCTTC
TRBV5-4	-	TRBJ2-7	-	CASSRPGYEQYF	TGTGCCAGCAGTCGTCCAGGGTACGAGCAGTACTTC
TRBV2	TRBD1	TRBJ1-5	-	CASSPGQGGNQPQHF	TGTGCCAGCAGTCCGGGACAGGGAGGCAATCAGCCCCAGCATTTT
TRBV5-1	-	TRBJ1-2	-	CASSSPTGHSRWYGYTF	TGCGCCAGCAGCTCCCCGACAGGTCACTCCAGGTGGTATGGCTACACCTTC
TRBV7-6	TRBD1	TRBJ2-7	-	CASSLARTGGSYEQYF	TGTGCCAGCAGCTTAGCGAGGACAGGGGGATCCTACGAGCAGTACTTC
TRBV19	-	TRBJ1-1	few	CASSLNRDTEAFF	TGTGCCAGTAGTTTAAACAGGGACACTGAAGCTTTCTTT
TRBV7-2	-	TRBJ2-7	-	CASSLGGGYEQYF	TGTGCCAGCAGCTTAGGGGGAGGATACGAGCAGTACTTC
TRBV2	-	TRBJ2-1	-	CASSEVSGGQFF	TGTGCCAGCAGTGAAGTAAGCGGCGGGCAGTTCTTC
TRBV20-1	-	TRBJ2-1	-	CSARDTNEQFF	TGCAGTGCTAGAGACACGAACGAGCAGTTCTTC
TRBV5-5	-	TRBJ2-4	-	CASSARRNIQYF	TGTGCCAGCAGCGCGCGTAGAAACATTCAGTACTTC
TRBV6-5	-	TRBJ1-4	-	CASSYLGGGKLFF	TGTGCCAGCAGTTACTTGGGGGGTGGAAAACTGTTTTTT
TRBV7-2	-	TRBJ2-1	-	CASRLLSGSTFNEQFF	TGTGCCAGCAGGTTATTAAGCGGTTCTACGTTCAATGAGCAGTTCTTC
TRBV29-1	-	TRBJ2-1	-	CSANRPLSYNEQFF	TGCAGCGCCAACCGGCCCCTATCCTACAATGAGCAGTTCTTC
TRBV2	-	TRBJ1-1	once	CASSKQTANTEAFF	TGTGCCAGCAGCAAGCAGACAGCGAACACTGAAGCTTTCTTT
TRBV7-2	-	TRBJ2-1	once	CASSVMGLGAVEQFF	TGTGCCAGCAGCGTTATGGGTCTAGGGGCGGTAGAGCAGTTCTTC
TRBV5-1	-	TRBJ1-1	few	CASSTQTENTEAFF	TGCGCCAGCAGCACCCAGACAGAGAACACTGAAGCTTTCTTT
TRBV5-1	-	TRBJ2-2	-	CASSLETSTGELFF	TGCGCCAGCAGCTTAGAGACAAGCACCGGGGAGCTGTTTTTT
TRBV29-1	-	TRBJ1-1	-	CSVGDGWGMNTEAFF	TGCAGCGTTGGGGACGGTTGGGGAATGAACACTGAAGCTTTCTTT
TRBV5-1	TRBD1	TRBJ2-7	-	CASSLQGAVAYEQYF	TGCGCCAGCAGCTTACAGGGGGCCGTTGCCTACGAGCAGTACTTC
TRBV5-4	TRBD2	TRBJ2-3	few	CASSSGLAGPDTQYF	TGTGCCAGCAGCTCGGGACTAGCGGGACCAGATACGCAGTATTTT
TRBV7-9	-	TRBJ1-2	-	CASSPTGYGYTF	TGTGCCAGCAGCCCGACGGGGTATGGCTACACCTTC
TRBV11-3	TRBD2	TRBJ2-1	-	CASSPGGLAVHEQFF	TGTGCCAGCAGCCCGGGCGGACTAGCCGTCCATGAGCAGTTCTTC
TRBV2	-	TRBJ2-2	-	CASSPGRGRTGELFF	TGTGCCAGCAGTCCGGGTCGAGGACGGACCGGGGAGCTGTTTTTT
TRBV18	-	TRBJ2-7	-	CASSQTEGSYEQYF	TGTGCCAGCTCACAAACCGAGGGCTCATACGAGCAGTACTTC
TRBV19	-	TRBJ1-2	-	CASSSWGANGYTF	TGTGCCAGTAGTTCCTGGGGGGCTAATGGCTACACCTTC
TRBV7-9	TRBD2	TRBJ2-5	-	CASSLAGGALETQYF	TGTGCCAGCAGCTTAGCGGGAGGGGCGTTGGAGACCCAGTACTTC
TRBV7-9	-	TRBJ1-1	-	CASSWLTEAFF	TGTGCCAGCAGCTGGTTGACTGAAGCTTTCTTT
TRBV7-3	-	TRBJ2-1	-	CASSPTGVMDEQFF	TGTGCCAGCAGCCCAACGGGGGTTATGGATGAGCAGTTCTTC
TRBV6-6	TRBD1	TRBJ1-2	-	CASSPGTGGYTF	TGTGCCAGCAGTCCCGGGACAGGGGGCTACACCTTC
TRBV28	TRBD2	TRBJ2-7	-	CASSLTSGRLTYEQYF	TGTGCCAGCAGCCTGACTAGCGGGAGGTTAACCTACGAGCAGTACTTC
TRBV27	-	TRBJ2-3	-	CASNTKTHRSTDTQYF	TGTGCCAGCAACACAAAGACCCACCGGAGCACAGATACGCAGTATTTT
TRBV11-2	TRBD2	TRBJ2-1	-	CASSGGDYSLHEQFF	TGTGCCAGCAGCGGAGGGGACTACTCACTCCATGAGCAGTTCTTC
TRBV4-3	TRBD2	TRBJ2-3	-	CASSPYGSGRGASTDTQYF	TGCGCCAGCAGCCCTTACGGGAGCGGGAGGGGTGCTAGCACAGATACGCAGTATTTT
TRBV29-1	-	TRBJ2-4	-	CSVTDGRDIQYF	TGCAGCGTAACGGACGGCCGGGACATTCAGTACTTC
TRBV7-8	TRBD1	TRBJ1-4	-	CASSPPKGQARYEKLFF	TGTGCCAGCAGCCCTCCAAAGGGACAGGCACGTTATGAAAAACTGTTTTTT
TRBV5-4	-	TRBJ2-7	few	CASSPGAHSYEQYF	TGTGCCAGCAGCCCAGGGGCCCACTCCTACGAGCAGTACTTC
TRBV9	TRBD2	TRBJ2-1	-	CASSDPGLAGRNEQFF	TGTGCCAGCAGCGACCCTGGACTAGCGGGAAGGAATGAGCAGTTCTTC
TRBV5-1	-	TRBJ2-5	-	CASSLGSESETQYF	TGCGCCAGCAGCCTCGGGTCGGAGTCAGAGACCCAGTACTTC
TRBV11-3	TRBD1	TRBJ2-7	-	CASSPETGYEQYF	TGTGCCAGCAGCCCAGAGACAGGGTACGAGCAGTACTTC
TRBV5-6	-	TRBJ1-4	once	CASSLVMDGANEKLFF	TGTGCCAGCAGCTTGGTAATGGATGGTGCTAATGAAAAACTGTTTTTT
TRBV4-1	-	TRBJ1-1	-	CASKWEGMNTEAFF	TGCGCCAGCAAGTGGGAAGGGATGAACACTGAAGCTTTCTTT
TRBV7-9	-	TRBJ1-5	-	CATRREQPQHF	TGTGCCACCCGCAGGGAACAGCCCCAGCATTTT
TRBV6-5	-	TRBJ2-7	-	CASSPEGLTYEQYF	TGTGCCAGCAGCCCGGAGGGCCTTACCTACGAGCAGTACTTC
TRBV5-1	-	TRBJ1-1	-	CASSLDMLNTEAFF	TGCGCCAGCAGCTTGGATATGTTAAACACTGAAGCTTTCTTT
TRBV7-3	-	TRBJ2-2	-	CASSLNAAGELFF	TGTGCCAGCAGCTTAAACGCGGCCGGGGAGCTGTTTTTT
TRBV7-2	-	TRBJ1-2	-	CASSLAAGPSGYTF	TGTGCCAGCAGCTTAGCGGCAGGCCCGAGTGGCTACACCTTC
TRBV19	TRBD1	TRBJ1-1	-	CASRPGQGVTEAFF	TGTGCCAGTAGGCCTGGACAGGGGGTCACTGAAGCTTTCTTT
TRBV6-6	TRBD1	TRBJ2-3	-	CASSYLPGQGADTQYF	TGTGCCAGCAGTTATCTTCCGGGACAGGGGGCTGATACGCAGTATTTT